The TCR beta chain described here comes from a study of a mutant IDH1 vaccine in newly diagnosed glioma. This clone came up once. Sequencing was performed with immunoSEQ multiplex PCR; in TCRdb, only in-frame clones are kept and a portion is missing. The table shows about 50,000 clones, with about nine tenths occurring only once. Time point defined: baseline, week 1 (first vaccination visit). Treatment in this sample: pre-vaccination baseline after standard-of-care therapy. Germline CDR1 LNHDA, CDR2 SQIVND (reference sequence). This CDR3 spans 15 amino acids. V dropped 10 bases and J dropped 3 bases, with 19 bases sitting between them.

The sequence derives from a man aged 35-49 years with glioma. This specimen consisted of PBMCs, obtained from a glioma patient treated with radiotherapy, temozolomide or both. The chain combines TRBV19 with TRBJ1-3, with a tentative D call TRBD1 (6 bases). CDR3 sequence: CATAWGGAHGNTIYF. In DNA, the CDR3 is TGTGCCACAGCTTGGGGGGGCGCACATGGAAACACCATATATTTT.